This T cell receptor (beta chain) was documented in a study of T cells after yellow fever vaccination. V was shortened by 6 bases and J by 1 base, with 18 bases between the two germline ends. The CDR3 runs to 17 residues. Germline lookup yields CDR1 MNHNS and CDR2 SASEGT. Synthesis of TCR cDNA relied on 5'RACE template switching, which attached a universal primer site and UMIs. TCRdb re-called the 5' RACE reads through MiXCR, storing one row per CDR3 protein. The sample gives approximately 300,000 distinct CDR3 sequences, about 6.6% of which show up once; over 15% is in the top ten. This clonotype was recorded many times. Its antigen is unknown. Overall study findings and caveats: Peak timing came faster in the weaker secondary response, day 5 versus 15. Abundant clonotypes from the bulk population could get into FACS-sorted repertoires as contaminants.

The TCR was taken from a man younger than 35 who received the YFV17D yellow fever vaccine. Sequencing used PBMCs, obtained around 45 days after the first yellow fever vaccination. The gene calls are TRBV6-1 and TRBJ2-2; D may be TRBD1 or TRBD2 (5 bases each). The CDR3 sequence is CASSPLPGRLNTGELFF. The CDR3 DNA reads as TGTGCCAGCAGCCCTCTCCCGGGACGACTGAACACCGGGGAGCTGTTTTTT.